This record looks at one T cell receptor (beta chain) sequence and its context. Germline V gene lookup returns CDR1 SGHRS and CDR2 YFSETQ. The V gene lost 6 bases and the J gene lost 0 bases, with 7 bases spanning the gap. This CDR3 comprises 14 residues. The data stem from a study of shared clonotypes between healthy human individuals. Some clones are missing from TCRdb's copy, which holds only in-frame ones; the method was immunoSEQ multiplex PCR. The sample carries over a million clones, roughly 96% recorded once. V is TRBV5-1 and J is TRBJ2-6; D remains unclear. Sequenced input: naive CD4+ T cells sorted from blood. Specified subset: CD45RA+ positively selected. The origin of this receptor is a man aged 25-40 years in good health. CDR3 in amino acids: CASNDRSGANVLTF. The CDR3 region has the DNA TGCGCCAGCAATGACCGCTCTGGGGCCAACGTCCTGACTTTC.